This T cell receptor (beta chain) was obtained from a study of CD8+CD57+ T cells in acquired aplastic anemia. Study at large: Sorted CD4+ and CD8+ cells gave a mean 3.2 ug DNA, range roughly 0.18 to 30 ug. Whole-study findings and limits: Patients and controls had in common 25 to 30 CD8+ CDR3 sequences. Any difference that existed in CD8+ Simpson's diversity between patients and controls was not significant.

TCR beta VDJ and CDR3 profiles were obtained from a genomic DNA template. TCRdb reanalysed the reads using MiXCR and keeps one entry per CDR3 protein. Of some 170,000 distinct CDR3 sequences listed, 45% to 55% are singletons. Many counts were recorded for this clonotype. Its antigen is as yet unknown. Trimming took 0 bases from V and 7 from J, leaving 17 bases between them. Germline V gene lookup returns CDR1 SGDLS and CDR2 YYNGEE. CDR3 size: 16 residues. Before being chosen for sequencing, patients had shown CD8+CD57+ cell expansion by flow cytometry. All participating patients were living with severe acquired aplastic anemia.

The receptor was derived from a human donor with aplastic anemia. Input material: sorted CD4+, CD8+, or CD8+CD57+ T cells (not recorded which) from PBMCs. This chain links TRBV9 with TRBJ2-1; D tentatively reads TRBD1 or TRBD2 (5 bases each). CDR3 residues: CASSVGGSDSGNEQFF. The CDR3 bases are TGTGCCAGCAGCGTAGGAGGGTCAGACAGTGGGAATGAGCAGTTCTTC.